These T cell receptor beta chains were read from a single sample in a study of cytomegalovirus exposure and HLA in healthy donors. Measured with immunoSEQ multiplex PCR; TCRdb has only the in-frame clones, and not every one. This sample carries about 160,000 clones, almost 80% of them seen once, and the ten largest clones take about 1.3%. The sample comprised PBMCs. These receptors were collected from a man in his thirties or forties in good health and CMV-seronegative. Each CDR3 is given with its conserved first and last residue. The order of the fields is clone size, V gene, J gene, D gene, CDR3 DNA, CDR3 protein. A D gene is named only where the DNA matches it firmly. Expanded clones are given a class, and other clones once, few, many or no size at all.

NA	TRBV18	TRBJ2-1	NA	TGTGCCAGCTCACCACGGAGCGGTCTCGCATCAGGGGCATACAATGAGCAGTTCTTC	CASSPRSGLASGAYNEQFF
few	TRBV5-4	TRBJ2-3	NA	TGTGCCAGCAGCCCCGACTACTACACAGATACGCAGTATTTT	CASSPDYYTDTQYF
NA	TRBV29-1	TRBJ1-1	NA	TGCAGCGTTGGGGGGGGCAGGGCCGTGGCTTTCTTT	CSVGGGRAVAFF
NA	TRBV7-2	TRBJ2-3	TRBD2	TGTGCCAGCAGCCCCGGACTAGCGGGGAGTACAGATACGCAGTATTTT	CASSPGLAGSTDTQYF
NA	TRBV23-1	TRBJ1-4	TRBD1	TGCGCCAGCAGTCAGCGGCAAACAGGGGTAAATGAAAAACTGTTTTTT	CASSQRQTGVNEKLFF
few	TRBV14	TRBJ2-4	TRBD2	TGTGCCAGCAGACATAGCGGGGGGGAAGGAAACATTCAGTACTTC	CASRHSGGEGNIQYF
NA	TRBV6-1	TRBJ1-2	NA	TGTGCCAGCAGTGAAGCGCGAAGGGGATATGGCTATGGCTACACCTTC	CASSEARRGYGYGYTF
NA	TRBV11-2	TRBJ1-1	TRBD1	TGTGCCAGCAGCTTACAGGGGGCGGTGAACACTGAAGCTTTCTTT	CASSLQGAVNTEAFF
NA	TRBV5-8	TRBJ1-2	NA	TGTGCCAGCAGCTTGAACAGGATAGCCTATGGCTACACCTTC	CASSLNRIAYGYTF
NA	TRBV9	TRBJ2-4	NA	TGTGCCAGCAGCGGATCCCTCGAACAGGCAGAGGCCAAAAACATTCAGTACTTC	CASSGSLEQAEAKNIQYF
NA	TRBV11-2	TRBJ2-7	NA	TGTGCCAGCAGCAAAGGGGACATCATCAGCTTCAGCTCCTACGAGCAGTACTTC	CASSKGDIISFSSYEQYF
NA	TRBV6-6	TRBJ1-2	NA	TGTGCCAGCAGTTACGCGGGGGCTGGTGGCTACACCTTC	CASSYAGAGGYTF
few	TRBV30	TRBJ1-6	TRBD1	TGTGCCTGGACCGACAGGGGGAGTTCACCCCTCCACTTT	CAWTDRGSSPLHF
NA	TRBV6-7	TRBJ2-1	NA	TGTGCCAGCAGTTACCAGAATCCTAGAGTAGAGTTTCCCTATTACAATGAGCAGTTCTTC	CASSYQNPRVEFPYYNEQFF
NA	TRBV4-3	TRBJ2-7	NA	TGCGCCAGCAGCCAAGAGCGGGTTTCCTACGAGCAGTACTTC	CASSQERVSYEQYF
NA	TRBV7-3	TRBJ1-1	TRBD1	TGTGCCAGCAGCGCACAGGGGTTAAACACTGAAGCTTTCTTT	CASSAQGLNTEAFF